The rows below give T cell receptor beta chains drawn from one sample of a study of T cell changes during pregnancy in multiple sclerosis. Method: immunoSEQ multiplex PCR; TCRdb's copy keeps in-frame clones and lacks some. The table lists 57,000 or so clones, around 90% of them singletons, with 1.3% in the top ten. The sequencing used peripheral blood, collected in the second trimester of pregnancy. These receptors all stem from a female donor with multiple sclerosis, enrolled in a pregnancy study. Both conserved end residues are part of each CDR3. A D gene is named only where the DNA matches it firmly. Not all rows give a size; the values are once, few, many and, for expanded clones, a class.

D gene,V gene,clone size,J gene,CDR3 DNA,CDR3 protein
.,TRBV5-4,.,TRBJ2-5,TGTGCCAGCAGCTTTGGGACACAAGAGACCCAGTACTTC,CASSFGTQETQYF
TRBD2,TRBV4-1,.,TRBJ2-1,TGCGCCAGCAGCCAACCTTTGCGGGGGAACTCCTACAATGAGCAGTTCTTC,CASSQPLRGNSYNEQFF
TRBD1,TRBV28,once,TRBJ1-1,TGTGCCAGCAGTTTAGCCTCAGGGGGAAGGACTGAAGCTTTCTTT,CASSLASGGRTEAFF
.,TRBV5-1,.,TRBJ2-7,TGCGCCAGCAGTCCCAGGGTGGTTGAATCCTACGAGCAGTACTTC,CASSPRVVESYEQYF
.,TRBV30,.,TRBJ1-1,TGTGCCTGGGGGGAGGGGACGTTGGGCAGACTCAGGAGCACTGAAGCTTTCTTT,CAWGEGTLGRLRSTEAFF
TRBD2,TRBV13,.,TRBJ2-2,TGTGCCAGCAGCCGCGGGGGGGCCGGAAACACCGGGGAGCTGTTTTTT,CASSRGGAGNTGELFF
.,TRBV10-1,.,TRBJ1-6,TGCGCCAGCAGTGCCTACACGGGTTCACCCCTCCACTTT,CASSAYTGSPLHF
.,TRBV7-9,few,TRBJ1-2,TGTGCCAGCAGCTTAGATGACAGATACTATGGCTACACCTTC,CASSLDDRYYGYTF
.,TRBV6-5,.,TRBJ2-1,TGTGCCAGCAGTTTATTGGCAGGGTCTATCTATGAGCAGTTCTTC,CASSLLAGSIYEQFF
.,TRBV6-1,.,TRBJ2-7,TGTGCCACCCCAGGGATTTACGAGCAGTACTTC,CATPGIYEQYF
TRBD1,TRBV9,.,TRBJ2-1,TGTGCCAGCAGCGAAGAACAGGGGGCGCCCGACAATGAGCAGTTCTTC,CASSEEQGAPDNEQFF
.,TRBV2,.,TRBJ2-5,TGTGCCAGCAGTGTATCTAGAAAAGAGACCCAGTACTTC,CASSVSRKETQYF
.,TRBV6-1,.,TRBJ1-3,TGTGCCAGCAGTGAAAACAGGGCTGGAAACACCATATATTTT,CASSENRAGNTIYF
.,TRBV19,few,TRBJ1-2,TGTGCCAGTAATCCGCGGGGCGCATCTCTACATGGCTACACCTTC,CASNPRGASLHGYTF
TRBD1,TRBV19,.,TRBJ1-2,TGTGCCAGTAGTATATGGGACAGGGCGAACTATGGCTACACCTTC,CASSIWDRANYGYTF
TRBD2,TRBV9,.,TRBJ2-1,TGTGCCAGCAGCCCAACTAGCGGGGTGTACAATGAGCAGTTCTTC,CASSPTSGVYNEQFF
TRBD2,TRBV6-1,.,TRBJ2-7,TGTGCCAGCAGGGGGACTAGCGGGGGTCTCGAGCAGTACTTC,CASRGTSGGLEQYF
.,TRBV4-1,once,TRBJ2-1,TGCGCCAGCAGCCAAGGTAACTACAATGAGCAGTTCTTC,CASSQGNYNEQFF
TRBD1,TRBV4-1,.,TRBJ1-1,TGCGCCAGCAGCCACGGACAGGCGGTCACTGAAGCTTTCTTT,CASSHGQAVTEAFF
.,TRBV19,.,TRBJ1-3,TGTGCCAGTAAGCAAATCGGTGCCTCTGGAAACACCATATATTTT,CASKQIGASGNTIYF
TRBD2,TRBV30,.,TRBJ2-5,TGTGCCTGGAGTTCCCCCCGACTAGCGGGGGGTAGAGAGACCCAGTACTTC,CAWSSPRLAGGRETQYF
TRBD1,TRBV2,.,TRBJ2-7,TGTGCCAGCTGTCGGGACAGGTACTACGAGCAGTACTTC,CASCRDRYYEQYF
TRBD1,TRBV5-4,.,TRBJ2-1,TGTGCCAGCAGCCCCGGGACAGGGGGCGAGAAGGGGCAGTTCTTC,CASSPGTGGEKGQFF
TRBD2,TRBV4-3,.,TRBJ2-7,TGCGCCAGCAGCCAAGTTTTGCGGGGGGCGGAAGAGCAGTACTTC,CASSQVLRGAEEQYF
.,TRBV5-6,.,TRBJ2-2,TGTGCCAGCACCTTGGGCTACGGGGAGCTGTTTTTT,CASTLGYGELFF
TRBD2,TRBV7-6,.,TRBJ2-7,TGTGCCAGCAGCGGTATGTCCGGGGGGACTAAGTCCTACGAGCAGTACTTC,CASSGMSGGTKSYEQYF
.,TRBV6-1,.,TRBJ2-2,TGTGCCAGCAGGTCATTCAACACCGGGGAGCTGTTTTTT,CASRSFNTGELFF
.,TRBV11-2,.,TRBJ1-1,TGTGCCAGCAGCCCCCTGAGGAATGAAGCTTTCTTT,CASSPLRNEAFF
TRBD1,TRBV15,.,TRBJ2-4,TGTGCCACCAGCAGAGTACAGGGGTTTGAGTACTTC,CATSRVQGFEYF
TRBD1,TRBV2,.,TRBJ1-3,TGTGCCAGCAGAACCGGGACAGTCTTGAACACCATATATTTT,CASRTGTVLNTIYF
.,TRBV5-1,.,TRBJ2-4,TGCGCCAGCAGCACAGGGCCCAAAAACATTCAGTACTTC,CASSTGPKNIQYF
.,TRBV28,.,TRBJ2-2,TGTGCCAGCAGTTTTGCGGACACCGGGGAGCTGTTTTTT,CASSFADTGELFF
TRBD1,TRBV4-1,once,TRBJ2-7,TGCGCCAGCAGCCAAGCCGCGGGACAGGACCTCTACGAGCAGTACTTC,CASSQAAGQDLYEQYF
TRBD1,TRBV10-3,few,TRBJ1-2,TGTGCCATCAAGGGACAGGACTATGGCTACACCTTC,CAIKGQDYGYTF
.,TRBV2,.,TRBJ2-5,TGTGCCAGCAGTGACGTTATAGGTACGGGGGAGACCCAGTACTTC,CASSDVIGTGETQYF
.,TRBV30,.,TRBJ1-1,TGTGCCTGGATTGGGGTAGTGGGGGCGCATCCTGAAGCTTTCTTT,CAWIGVVGAHPEAFF
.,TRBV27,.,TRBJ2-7,TGTGCCAGCAGTTTATTTGCGTTCCTAGACGAGCAGTACTTC,CASSLFAFLDEQYF
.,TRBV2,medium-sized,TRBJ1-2,TGTGCCAGCAGTGATTCGGCGGGCTATGGCTACACCTTC,CASSDSAGYGYTF
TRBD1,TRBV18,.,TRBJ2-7,TGTGCCAGCTCACCACCCGACAGGGTTGGCGTTCCCTACGAGCAGTACTTC,CASSPPDRVGVPYEQYF
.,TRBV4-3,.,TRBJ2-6,TGCGCCAGCAGCCAAGTAGCGACCTCCTCTGGGGCCAACGTCCTGACTTTC,CASSQVATSSGANVLTF
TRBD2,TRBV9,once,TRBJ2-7,TGTGCCAGCAGCGCCGGGGGGACTGCGGGATACGAGCAGTACTTC,CASSAGGTAGYEQYF
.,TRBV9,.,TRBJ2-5,TGTGCCAGCAGCGCCCCAGACTCGGACCAAGAGACCCAGTACTTC,CASSAPDSDQETQYF
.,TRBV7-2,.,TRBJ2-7,TGTGCCAGCAGCGCGGCAGGGAGGTACGAGCAGTACTTC,CASSAAGRYEQYF
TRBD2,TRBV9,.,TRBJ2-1,TGTGCCAGCAGCGTGACTAGCGGGGGGGGCAATGAGCAGTTCTTC,CASSVTSGGGNEQFF
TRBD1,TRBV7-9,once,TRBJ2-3,TGTGCCAGCAGCTCACAGGGGAATCAAGTTTTAGATACGCAGTATTTT,CASSSQGNQVLDTQYF
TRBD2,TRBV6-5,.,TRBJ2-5,TGTGCCACCTCCTTAAGCGGGGCGGGAGGAGAGACCCAGTACTTC,CATSLSGAGGETQYF
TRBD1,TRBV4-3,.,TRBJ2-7,TGCGCCAGCAGCCAAATTCCCGGGACAGGGGAATCCGGGCAGTACTTC,CASSQIPGTGESGQYF
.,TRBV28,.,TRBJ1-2,TGTGCCAGCAACGGGAACTATGGCTACACCTTC,CASNGNYGYTF
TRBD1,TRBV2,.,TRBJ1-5,TGTGCCAGCAGCCGGGACAGGGGTCAGCCCCAGCATTTT,CASSRDRGQPQHF
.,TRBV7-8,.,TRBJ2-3,TGTGCCAGCAGCTCCGGGACTCGCCATAATACGCAGTATTTT,CASSSGTRHNTQYF
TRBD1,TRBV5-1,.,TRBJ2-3,TGCGCCAGCAGCTTGGGGACAGGGTCGGGGACAGATACGCAGTATTTT,CASSLGTGSGTDTQYF
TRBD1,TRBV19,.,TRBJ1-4,TGTGCCAGTAGCCCAAGAGGGGGCGGTGAAAAACTGTTTTTT,CASSPRGGGEKLFF
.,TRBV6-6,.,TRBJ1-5,TGTGCCAGCAGCAGGCAGGCTAGCAATCAGCCCCAGCATTTT,CASSRQASNQPQHF
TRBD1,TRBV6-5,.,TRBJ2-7,TGTGCCAGCAGTTACGCCGGGACAGCCGAGCAGTACTTC,CASSYAGTAEQYF
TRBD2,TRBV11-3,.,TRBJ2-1,TGTGCCAGCAGCAAAAGCGGGGGCTCCTACAATGAGCAGTTCTTC,CASSKSGGSYNEQFF
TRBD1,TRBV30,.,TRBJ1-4,TGTGCCTGGAGTGTTTTGTCGGCAGGGGGCGGAAAACTGTTTTTT,CAWSVLSAGGGKLFF
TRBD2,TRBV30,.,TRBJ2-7,TGTGCCTGGAGTTTGGGTAGCGGGGGTACCTACGAGCAGTACTTC,CAWSLGSGGTYEQYF
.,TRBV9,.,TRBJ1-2,TGTGCCAGCAGCGTGGTTCCCCAAGCGTACGGCTACACCTTC,CASSVVPQAYGYTF
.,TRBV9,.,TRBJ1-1,TGTGCCAGCAGCGTCGGGAGCGCTACTGAAGCTTTCTTT,CASSVGSATEAFF